These 15 T cell receptor beta chains were sequenced from one sample in a study of T-cell reconstitution after alpha-beta-depleted transplantation in children. The library targeted TCRbeta and was prepared with unique molecular identifiers. MiXCR was run by TCRdb on the PCR reads, yielding one entry per CDR3 protein. This sample has under 400,000 distinct CDR3 sequences, with about a quarter found just once. The sample here was PBMCs, mostly from graft donor cells, taken 180 days after TCRalphabeta/CD19-depleted stem cell transplant. The receptors were sampled from a male patient younger than 18 who had a stem cell transplant for acute lymphoblastic leukemia, so the T cells may come from the graft donor.

The V gene is TRBV12-3 or TRBV12-4, the J gene TRBJ1-5; 9 nucleotides line up with TRBD1. The CDR3 loop spans 20 amino acids. V was pared by 1 base and J by 0 bases, with 13 bases of the junction left unmatched. CDR3: CASSLVVRDRALYSNQPQHF. Here the CDR3 DNA reads TGTGCCAGCAGTTTAGTAGTCCGGGACAGGGCTCTCTATAGCAATCAGCCCCAGCATTTT.

This clonotype has only a few counts. The chain uses TRBV13 and TRBJ1-1; D remains unclear. The V and J ends lost 0 bases and 4 bases respectively, with 6 bases between them. The germline V gene encodes CDR1 PRHDT and CDR2 FYEKMQ (reference sequence). This CDR3 spans 13 amino acids. Here the CDR3 reads CASSLGHGTEAFF. CDR3 sequence (DNA): TGTGCCAGCAGCTTAGGGCATGGCACTGAAGCTTTCTTT.

The V and J genes are TRBV24-1 and TRBJ2-3, with 12 bases identical to TRBD1. J was trimmed by 0 bases and V by 0 bases; bases with no gene match: 3. Germline CDR1 is KGHDR and CDR2 is SFDVKD. This CDR3 spans 18 amino acids. The DNA for the CDR3 is TGTGCCACCAGTGATTTGCCGGGACAGGGGGCGAGCACAGATACGCAGTATTTT. It specifies CATSDLPGQGASTDTQYF.

This clonotype showed up just a few times. CDR3 protein: CASRVGTGPNEKLFF. The CDR3 DNA is TGTGCCAGCAGAGTCGGGACAGGGCCTAATGAAAAACTGTTTTTT. The V gene is TRBV7-6, the J gene TRBJ1-4, with 9 bases that match TRBD1. CDR3 size: 15 residues. V shed 6 bases and J 3 bases; nucleotides not matched to a gene: 5. Germline V gene data show CDR1 as SGHVS and CDR2 as FNYEAQ.

The chain has TRBV2 and TRBJ2-7; TRBD2 matches at 8 bases. In germline, CDR1 is SNHLY, CDR2 FYNNEI. The CDR3 spans 15 residues. V gave up 2 bases and J gave up 3 bases; unmatched junction bases: 6. The CDR3 reads CASSEQGSGSYEQYF. The CDR3 nucleotides are TGTGCCAGCAGTGAACAGGGAAGCGGGAGCTACGAGCAGTACTTC.

This clonotype was picked up a small number of times. The DNA of the CDR3 is TGTGCCAGCAGCCAAGGGGCGGGACGCCCCTATGGCTACACCTTC. This codes for CASSQGAGRPYGYTF. The chain carries TRBV3-1 and TRBJ1-2; possibly TRBD1 for D (5 bases). The CDR3 sequence is 15 residues long. Germline V gene data show CDR1 as LGHDT and CDR2 as YNNKEL (reference sequence). Trimming removed 1 base from V and 4 bases from J, with 13 bases in between.

V and J are TRBV11-2 and TRBJ1-3; the match to TRBD1 covers 10 bases. CDR1 SGHAT and CDR2 FQNNGV come from the germline V gene. Unmatched junction bases numbered 3, after V lost 1 base and J lost 3 bases. The CDR3 has 16 amino acids. CDR3 loop: CASSLAGQGLGNTIYF. CDR3 in DNA: TGTGCCAGCAGCTTAGCGGGACAGGGGCTTGGAAACACCATATATTTT.

V is TRBV5-1 and J is TRBJ2-2; TRBD2 agrees at 10 bases. V lost 2 bases, J lost 4 bases, and 26 bases stayed unmatched. Germline V gene data show CDR1 as SGHRS and CDR2 as YFSETQ. The CDR3 runs 23 residues. CDR3 region: CASSFGLGLAGVSFWVGTGELFF. In nucleotides, the CDR3 is TGCGCCAGCAGCTTCGGCCTTGGGCTAGCGGGAGTCTCCTTCTGGGTTGGCACCGGGGAGCTGTTTTTT.

The chain recombines TRBV27 with TRBJ1-6; no reliable D call. This CDR3 contains 14 residues. Germline-derived CDR1 and CDR2 are MNHEY and SMNVEV (reference sequence). V lost 2 bases and J 10 bases, leaving 12 bases between the germline ends. Here the CDR3 reads CASSLRDSWSPLHF. The DNA for the CDR3 is TGTGCCAGCAGTTTAAGGGATTCTTGGTCACCCCTCCACTTT.

This clonotype came up a few times. This CDR3 reads CASSLGTSPPKQYF. DNA of the CDR3: TGCGCCAGCAGCTTGGGGACTAGCCCCCCAAAGCAGTACTTC. The chain combines TRBV5-1 with TRBJ2-7; 8 bases line up with TRBD2. CDR3 length: 14 amino acids. Germline V CDR1 and CDR2: SGHRS, YFSETQ. V was clipped by 0 bases and J by 8 bases; unmatched bases: 7.

This clonotype was observed many times. The chain is built from TRBV4-2 and TRBJ2-7; no clear D gene. The germline gives CDR1 LGHNA, CDR2 YNFKEQ. Between the trimmed V and J ends, which lost 0 bases and 3 bases, there was a span of 15 bases. CDR3 length equals 16 residues. CDR3 in amino acids: CASSQDWPGLNYEQYF. The CDR3 DNA is TGTGCCAGCAGCCAAGATTGGCCGGGCCTAAACTACGAGCAGTACTTC.

The chain combines TRBV29-1 with TRBJ2-5, with TRBD1 identical over 7 bases. V was pared by 4 bases and J by 5 bases, with 10 bases of the junction left unmatched. Germline loops: CDR1 SQVTM, CDR2 ANQGSEA. The CDR3 runs to 14 residues. CDR3 protein: CSVGRQGTFETQYF. As DNA, the CDR3 is TGCAGCGTTGGTCGACAGGGAACCTTCGAGACCCAGTACTTC.

The chain is built from TRBV28 and TRBJ2-7; the D gene is possibly TRBD2 (5 bases). Germline CDR1 reads MDHEN; CDR2 reads SYDVKM. The CDR3 consists of 14 residues. Trimming took off 3 bases at V and 2 bases at J, with 11 bases between the two ends. In DNA, the CDR3 is TGTGCCAGCAGTTTCTCCGGGAATCCCTACGAGCAGTACTTC. Translating gives CASSFSGNPYEQYF. Variable domain in full (rest from reference TRBV28 and TRBJ2-7): DVKVTQSSRYLVKRTGEKVFLECVQDMDHENMFWYRQDPGLGLRLIYFSYDVKMKEKGDIPEGYSVSREKKERFSLILESASTNQTSMYLCASSFSGNPYEQYFGPGTRLTVT.

This clonotype came up once. The chain employs TRBV27 and TRBJ2-7; 9 bases are a match to TRBD2. The germline gives CDR1 MNHEY, CDR2 SMNVEV (reference sequence). The V and J ends lost 0 bases and 6 bases, in that order; junction bases with no gene match: 0. CDR3 length: 13 amino acids. CDR3 bases: TGTGCCAGCAGTTTATCGGGACTAGCCGAGCAGTACTTC. Protein: CASSLSGLAEQYF.

This clonotype has only a few counts. The V and J genes are TRBV28 and TRBJ1-1, with D unclear. V was shortened by 8 bases and J by 1 base, with 20 bases between the two germline ends. Germline CDR1 is MDHEN and CDR2 is SYDVKM. The CDR3 is 16 amino acids. DNA for the CDR3: TGTGCCAGCTCGTACGGGCCCCCATCGGGGAACACTGAAGCTTTCTTT. Encoded protein: CASSYGPPSGNTEAFF.